The clone carrying this TCR beta chain was counted between two and nine times. The CDR3 totals 14 residues. Unmatched junction bases numbered 5, after V lost 3 bases and J lost 6 bases. CDR1 is MDHEN and CDR2 is SYDVKM in the germline V gene. The data derive from a study of T cell repertoires in cytomegalovirus infection. Study-level background: Public TCR beta signatures were indicative of both CMV infection and a matching HLA type.

TCRdb re-analysed the reads in MiXCR, keeping a single row per CDR3 protein. The sample records about 460,000 distinct CDR3 sequences, around 11% being singletons. The gene calls are TRBV28 and TRBJ2-1, with 7 bases identical to TRBD1. This receptor was obtained from a human donor in good health (CMV status not recorded). Some clones in this sample may be carry-over from other donors' samples. The sequenced sample consisted of PBMCs. CDR3 in DNA: TGTGCCAGCAGTTTCGACAGGGTAGTCAATGAGCAGTTCTTC. Amino acids: CASSFDRVVNEQFF.